This TCR beta chain stems from a study of T cell responses to AZD1222 COVID-19 vaccine. The study's findings and limits: Baseline antibody screening turned up just a handful of seropositive AZD1222 recipients. Compared with day 0, the breadth and depth of the Spike-specific TCR repertoire rose significantly after two doses of AZD1222. Repertoire samples came only from after the peak T cell response. It should be noted that donors were predominantly white British and more often female, and clonal diversity was possibly underestimated.

Looked up from germline, CDR1 is SGHRS and CDR2 is YFSETQ. V dropped 6 bases and J dropped 0 bases, with 25 bases sitting between them. The CDR3 extends over 19 amino acids. A note on this clone: Antigen unknown.

Assay used: immunoSEQ multiplex PCR; TCRdb lists only in-frame clones, some missing. The table has about 120,000 clones, approximately 84% seen once. This sequence joins TRBV5-1 and TRBJ1-5; D might be TRBD1 (5 bases). The TCR sequence derives from an adult in good health. The specimen was peripheral blood, collected on day 0 of AZD1222 vaccination. The CDR3 DNA follows: TGCGCCAGCACCCAAGGGACCCCGGTGAGGGTTGATAGCAATCAGCCCCAGCATTTT. Protein: CASTQGTPVRVDSNQPQHF.